This T cell receptor beta chain was sequenced in a study of shared clonotypes between healthy human individuals. Findings of the study overall: Shared clonotypes across all four donors exceeded non-shared ones in generation probability. Only blood samples were collected, and tissue repertoires likely differ. Clonotype sharing among donors was expected to depend on sequencing depth.

The naive CD8 subset, CD45RO-negative cells positively selected for CCR7, excluded terminally differentiated effector memory CD45RA+ cells. Concerning this clone: Its antigen is still unknown.

Trimming removed 5 bases from V and 5 bases from J; junction bases left unmatched: 14. CDR3 length: 16 amino acids. Germline-derived CDR1 and CDR2 are MGHRA and YSYEKL. The method was immunoSEQ multiplex PCR; TCRdb's version includes in-frame clones alone and lacks a portion of them. The table lists nearly 600,000 clones, just under 97% of them singletons, with approximately 0.1% in the top ten. The TCR comes from a woman younger than 45 in good health. The V and J genes are TRBV4-1 and TRBJ1-1; 7 bases are a match to TRBD1. Material: naive CD8+ T cells sorted from blood. The DNA of the CDR3 is TGCGCCAGCAGCGAGGAGGAGACAGGGATTTATACTGAAGCTTTCTTT. Its translation: CASSEEETGIYTEAFF.